The present TCR beta chain was sequenced within a study of blood T cell repertoires in COVID-19. Profiling relied on immunoSEQ multiplex PCR, and the TCRdb table lists in-frame clones only, not all of them. The data show 84,000 or so clones, 80% seen once. The CDR3 contains 13 residues. Germline assignment: CDR1 SGHAT and CDR2 FQNNGV. Of note for this clone: One end of the junction fails to match germline, which may point to a read error.

The sequenced material came from peripheral blood. This TCR derives from a woman between 40 and 50 years old with active or convalescent COVID-19. The rearrangement joins TRBV11-2 to TRBJ1-1; TRBD1 agrees at 7 bases. This CDR3 is CASSPQGNSEAFF. In DNA, the CDR3 is TGTGCCAGCAGCCCACAGGGGAACTCTGAAGCTTTCTTT.